This T cell receptor beta chain stems from a study of T cell repertoires in cytomegalovirus infection. TCRdb re-called the reads through MiXCR, storing one row per CDR3 protein. The sample yields 830,000 or so distinct CDR3 sequences, around a third seen once. There are many counts of this clonotype. What it binds is unknown. The specimen comprised cultured CD8+ T cells from PBMCs, sampled from culture after CMV antigen stimulation. The clonotype originates from a human donor in good health (CMV status not recorded). Some clones in this sample may be carry-over from other donors' samples.

The CDR3 here is CASSGGYYGSGELFF. CDR3 bases: TGTGCCAGCAGTGGCGGCTATTATGGGTCCGGGGAGCTGTTTTTT. The chain is built from TRBV2 and TRBJ2-2, with D unresolved. Trimming stripped 4 bases from V and 6 bases from J, with 15 bases between. The CDR3 covers 15 residues. The germline gives CDR1 SNHLY, CDR2 FYNNEI. The full variable domain, with the rest looked up from reference TRBV2 and TRBJ2-2, is EPEVTQTPSHQVTQMGQEVILRCVPISNHLYFYWYRQILGQKVEFLVSFYNNEISEKSEIFDDQFSVERPDGSNFTLKIRSTKLEDSAMYFCASSGGYYGSGELFFGEGSRLTVL.